A selection of T cell receptor beta chains follows, all from one sample in a study of cytomegalovirus exposure and HLA in healthy donors. Some clones are missing from TCRdb's copy, which holds only in-frame ones; the method was immunoSEQ multiplex PCR. The sample shows about 120,000 clones, 86% of them seen only once. Sequencing used PBMCs. Every receptor here comes from a man between 18 and 29 years old in good health and CMV-seronegative. Both conserved end residues are part of each CDR3. D genes are given only for firm matches. The size entry is marked missing in some rows and otherwise reads once, few, many or a size class.

J gene,clone size,D gene,V gene,CDR3 DNA,CDR3 protein
TRBJ2-7,.,TRBD1,TRBV2,TGTGCCAGCAGGGAAGACAGGGGCCCCACCTACGAGCAGTACTTC,CASREDRGPTYEQYF
TRBJ2-1,.,.,TRBV7-8,TGTGCCAGCAGCTTAGATTGGTCAGGGATTAATGAGCAGTTCTTC,CASSLDWSGINEQFF
TRBJ1-2,.,.,TRBV7-9,TGTGCCAGCAGTCCCCCAGGGGCAGAGATGATCTATGGCTACACCTTC,CASSPPGAEMIYGYTF
TRBJ1-6,.,.,TRBV6-5,TGTGCCAGCAGACCCGGGGGTTCAGGGAATTCACCCCTCCACTTT,CASRPGGSGNSPLHF
TRBJ1-1,.,TRBD1,TRBV27,TGTGCCAGCAGTTCACTTGGACAGGGGGGCACTGAAGCTTTCTTT,CASSSLGQGGTEAFF
TRBJ2-7,.,.,TRBV9,TGTGCCAGCAGCGTAGGACAGGACTTCTCCAATCTCCAGTACTTC,CASSVGQDFSNLQYF
TRBJ1-5,.,.,TRBV4-1,TGCGCCAGCAGCCAAGACGTGACAGGTAGCAATCAGCCCCAGCATTTT,CASSQDVTGSNQPQHF
TRBJ2-4,few,.,TRBV5-1,TGCGCCAGCAGCTTGTTGGGGGGAAATCCCAAAAACATTCAGTACTTC,CASSLLGGNPKNIQYF
TRBJ2-1,few,TRBD2,TRBV5-4,TGTGCCAGCAGCTTGGGTAGCGGGTCCCACAATGAGCAGTTCTTC,CASSLGSGSHNEQFF
TRBJ2-7,.,.,TRBV11-1,TGTGCCAGCAGCTCAAATACAAGACAGGCCCTAACCCCACGGAACGAGCAGTACTTC,CASSSNTRQALTPRNEQYF
TRBJ2-7,once,.,TRBV11-1,TGTGCCAGCAGCTCATTAGGGGTCAAGCAGTACTTC,CASSSLGVKQYF
TRBJ2-1,.,TRBD1,TRBV7-6,TGTGCCAGCAGCCCGACAGGGGTTCCCTACAATGAGCAGTTCTTC,CASSPTGVPYNEQFF
TRBJ1-6,.,TRBD1,TRBV28,TGTGCCAGCAGCTGGGACAGGGCCTCCTATAATTCACCCCTCCACTTT,CASSWDRASYNSPLHF
TRBJ2-1,.,.,TRBV6-1,TGTGCCAGCAGTGGGCAGGGCAATGAGCAGTTCTTC,CASSGQGNEQFF
TRBJ2-1,.,TRBD1,TRBV2,TGTGCCAGCACACAGGGGAATTCTTACAATGAGCAGTTCTTC,CASTQGNSYNEQFF
TRBJ2-1,.,TRBD2,TRBV11-2,TGTGCCAGCAGCTCCGGACTAGCGGTATACAATGAGCAGTTCTTC,CASSSGLAVYNEQFF
TRBJ2-1,.,TRBD2,TRBV4-2,TGTGCCAGCAGCCAAGGTGCGGGAGTTTACAATGAGCAGTTCTTC,CASSQGAGVYNEQFF
TRBJ2-1,.,.,TRBV6-5,TGTGCCAGCAGTTACTCCAGGTACAATGAGCAGTTCTTC,CASSYSRYNEQFF